This TCR beta chain is from a study of OX40 agonist ivuxolimab in advanced cancers. Study information: Head and neck, renal cell, melanoma or hepatocellular carcinoma were the cancers that dose-escalation patients had. Treatment received earlier with anti-PD-1, anti-PD-L1 or anti-CTLA-4 agents was allowed, and around 36% had some.

Clones were sequenced by immunoSEQ multiplex PCR, and TCRdb holds only the in-frame ones, with some missing. This sample carries more than 90,000 clones, less than 85% of them seen once, and the ten largest clones take around 5.5%. After removal of 2 bases from V and 8 bases from J, the junction contained 8 bases not matched to a gene. In germline, CDR1 is WNHNN, CDR2 SYGVQD (reference sequence). The CDR3 spans 15 residues. The clonotype was recovered from an adult with an advanced solid tumor such as melanoma, head and neck, liver or kidney cancer. The material was CD4+ or CD8+ T cells sorted from blood, obtained in a trial of the OX40 agonist ivuxolimab. This chain links TRBV10-1 with TRBJ1-3, with 8 bases that match TRBD1. The CDR3 nucleotides read TGCGCCAGCAGTGAGCGACAGGGGCAAGGGGACACCATATATTTT. It encodes CASSERQGQGDTIYF.